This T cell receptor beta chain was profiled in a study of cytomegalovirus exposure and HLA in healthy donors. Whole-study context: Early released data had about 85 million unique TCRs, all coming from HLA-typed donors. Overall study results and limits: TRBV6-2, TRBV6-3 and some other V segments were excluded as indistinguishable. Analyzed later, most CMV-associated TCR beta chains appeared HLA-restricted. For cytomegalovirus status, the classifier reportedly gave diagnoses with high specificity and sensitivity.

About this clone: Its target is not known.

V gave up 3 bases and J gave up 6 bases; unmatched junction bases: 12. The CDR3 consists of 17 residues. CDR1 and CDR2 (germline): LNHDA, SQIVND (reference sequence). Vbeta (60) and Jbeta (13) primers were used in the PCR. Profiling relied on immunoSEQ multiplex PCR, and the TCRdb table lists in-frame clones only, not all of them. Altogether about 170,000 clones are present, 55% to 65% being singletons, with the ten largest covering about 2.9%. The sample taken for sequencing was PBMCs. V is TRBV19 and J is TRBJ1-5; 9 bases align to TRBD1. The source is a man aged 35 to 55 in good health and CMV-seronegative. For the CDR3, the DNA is TGTGCCAGTAGTATGAGTACAGGGGGCGCTTCGAGTCAGCCCCAGCATTTT. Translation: CASSMSTGGASSQPQHF.